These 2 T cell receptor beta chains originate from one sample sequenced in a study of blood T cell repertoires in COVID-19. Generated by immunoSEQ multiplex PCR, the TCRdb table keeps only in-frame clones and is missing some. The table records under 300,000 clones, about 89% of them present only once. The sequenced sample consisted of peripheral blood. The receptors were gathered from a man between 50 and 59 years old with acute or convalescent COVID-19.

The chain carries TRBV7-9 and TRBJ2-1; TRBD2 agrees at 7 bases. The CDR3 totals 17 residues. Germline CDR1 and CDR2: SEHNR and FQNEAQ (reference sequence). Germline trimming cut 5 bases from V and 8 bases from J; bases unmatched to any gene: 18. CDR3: CASSPVESGRAYDEQFF. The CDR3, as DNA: TGTGCCAGCAGCCCAGTGGAATCAGGGAGGGCGTACGATGAGCAGTTCTTC.

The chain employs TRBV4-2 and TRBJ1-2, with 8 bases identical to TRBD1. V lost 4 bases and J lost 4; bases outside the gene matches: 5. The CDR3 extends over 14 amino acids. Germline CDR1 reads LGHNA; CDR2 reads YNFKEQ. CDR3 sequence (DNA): TGTGCCAGCAGCCTAGGACAGGGTCCCTATGGCTACACCTTC. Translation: CASSLGQGPYGYTF.